The T cell receptor beta chain described here comes from a study of blood T cell repertoires in COVID-19. The table came from immunoSEQ multiplex PCR; TCRdb's copy has only in-frame clones and leaves some out. Found here are about 170,000 clones, around 86% of them singletons; the top ten hold just over 2.5%. The CDR3 loop spans 13 amino acids. V gave up 8 bases and J gave up 5 bases; unmatched junction bases: 5. CDR1 is MNHEY, CDR2 SVGAGI, per germline. This receptor was obtained from a woman of 80 years or more with COVID-19, enrolled during active disease. Sequences were obtained from peripheral blood. V gene TRBV6-5 combines with J gene TRBJ2-1, with 8 nucleotides matching TRBD2. CDR3 loop: CASRSGGDNEQFF. DNA for the CDR3: TGTGCCAGCCGCTCGGGAGGGGACAATGAGCAGTTCTTC.